This paragraph reports one T cell receptor beta chain. Its specificity is not known. This specimen comes from a study of cytomegalovirus exposure and HLA in healthy donors. With 60 Vbeta and 13 Jbeta primers, the PCR was carried out. The protocol was immunoSEQ multiplex PCR, while the TCRdb copy is restricted to in-frame clones and leaves out a portion. The table lists about 75,000 clones. CDR3 length: 11 residues. Per germline, CDR1 DFQATT and CDR2 SNEGSKA (reference sequence). Points from the study as a whole: Indistinguishable V segments such as TRBV6-2 and TRBV6-3 were excluded. Later analysis identified some 16,000 TCR beta sequences associated with HLA alleles, using a false discovery rate threshold of 0.05. TCR beta sequences reportedly predicted most subjects' HLA-A and HLA-B alleles accurately.

This TCR was recovered from a man between 18 and 29 years old in good health and CMV-seropositive. Source material: PBMCs. The V gene is TRBV20-1, the J gene TRBJ1-4; D is ambiguous. The chain's CDR3 is CAESENEKLFF. In DNA, the CDR3 is TGCGCGGAGTCGGAAAATGAAAAACTGTTTTTT.